A selection of T cell receptor beta chains follows, all from one sample in a study of control samples from healthy donors and cancer patients. Generated by immunoSEQ multiplex PCR, the TCRdb table keeps only in-frame clones and is missing some. The profile shows around 140,000 clones, roughly 91% of them singletons. The specimen was PBMCs. The source of these receptors is a man aged 50-59 years with head and neck cancer. Each CDR3 is given without its conserved first and last residue. A D gene is named only where the DNA matches it firmly.

v_call	d_call	cdr3_length	j_call	cdr3_aa
TRBV19	.	13	TRBJ1-1	ASSIWSIVNTEAF
TRBV28	.	13	TRBJ1-5	ASSQGITSNQPQH
TRBV19	.	13	TRBJ2-1	ATSQGLNPYNEQF
TRBV27	.	14	TRBJ1-1	ASSLVRGSLNTEAF
TRBV28	.	11	TRBJ1-2	ASSLGGVYGYT
TRBV5-1	TRBD2	12	TRBJ2-5	ASSWGLAQETQY
TRBV19	TRBD2	16	TRBJ2-3	ASSVVSGGASGPDTQY
TRBV18	.	15	TRBJ2-3	ASSPGLGADRGDTQY
TRBV5-1	TRBD1	11	TRBJ1-2	ASSDRANYGYT
TRBV28	TRBD1	13	TRBJ1-2	ASSAPTGTGYGYT
TRBV29-1	.	13	TRBJ2-7	SVVTGPHPSYEQY
TRBV19	TRBD1	13	TRBJ1-1	ASSTPGTVNTEAF
TRBV18	.	15	TRBJ1-2	ASSPRSGDASFYGYT
TRBV7-9	.	12	TRBJ2-7	ASSLTGGPAEQY
TRBV3-1/TRBV3-2	TRBD2	16	TRBJ2-1	ASSQDLGLAGSYNEQF
TRBV28	.	14	TRBJ2-1	ASSSPGGGGRNEQF
TRBV24-1	.	15	TRBJ1-3	ATSDPRGCCSGNTIY
TRBV29-1	TRBD2	11	TRBJ2-3	SVDGGASNTQY
TRBV30	.	13	TRBJ2-1	AWSVQGSRYNEQF
TRBV3-1/TRBV3-2	TRBD1	11	TRBJ1-2	ASSQRTGFGYT
TRBV3-1/TRBV3-2	TRBD2	14	TRBJ2-1	ASSLTVRGGYNEQF
TRBV10-2	.	13	TRBJ1-6	ASSELGTENSPLH
TRBV7-2	.	12	TRBJ1-1	ASSLTSMNTEAF